These 26 T cell receptor beta chains came from one sample sequenced in a study of glioma-infiltrating T cells. Amplification of TCR alpha and beta CDR3 regions from RNA used iRepertoire nested multiplex PCR. TCRdb reprocessed the multiplex PCR reads with MiXCR, giving one entry per CDR3 protein. Here the sample spans 45,000 or so distinct CDR3 sequences, 20% to 25% being singletons. The sequencing sample was made of glioma tissue, nonneoplastic brain tissue, or PBMCs (not recorded which). These receptors were taken from a human donor with low-grade glioma or glioblastoma, undergoing nonglioma brain surgery, or in good health (not recorded which).

This clonotype was seen ten or more times. In DNA, the CDR3 is TGTGCCAGCAGCCAGTCTAGGGGGCCTGACACTGAAGCTTTCTTT. Protein sequence: CASSQSRGPDTEAFF. The genes are TRBV7-2 and TRBJ1-1; 7 positions match TRBD1. The CDR3 has 15 amino acids. The germline gives CDR1 SGHTA, CDR2 FQGNSA. Germline trimming cut 5 bases from V and 3 bases from J; bases unmatched to any gene: 9.

There are many counts of this clonotype. The rearrangement joins TRBV4-1 to TRBJ1-5; no clear D gene. This CDR3 contains 13 residues. Trimming removed 4 bases at V and 3 bases at J, with 7 bases between. In germline, CDR1 is MGHRA, CDR2 YSYEKL. For the CDR3, the DNA is TGCGCCAGCAGCCCGGGAATCAATCAGCCCCAGCATTTT. Encoded protein: CASSPGINQPQHF.

There are many counts of this clonotype. The chain employs TRBV20-1 and TRBJ2-1; TRBD2 aligns across 9 bases. The CDR3 totals 12 residues. Germline V gene sequence: CDR1 DFQATT, CDR2 SNEGSKA (reference sequence). V was clipped by 6 bases and J by 10 bases; unmatched bases: 7. CDR3 region: CSAPGLASEQFF. The CDR3, as DNA: TGCAGTGCGCCGGGACTAGCATCCGAGCAGTTCTTC.

In this sample, this clonotype turned up many times. The chain combines TRBV3-1 with TRBJ1-6, with D perhaps TRBD1 (5 bases). This CDR3 comprises 14 residues. Deletions cut 6 bases from V and 7 bases from J, with 13 bases between. The germline V gene has CDR1 LGHDT and CDR2 YNNKEL (reference sequence). CDR3 sequence reads: CASSLGAINSPLHF. DNA for the CDR3: TGTGCCAGCAGTCTAGGGGCCATCAATTCACCCCTCCACTTT.

A few counts support this clonotype. The V and J genes are TRBV3-1 and TRBJ2-7; D tentatively fits TRBD1 or TRBD2 (5 bases each). This CDR3 is 12 amino acids long. CDR1 LGHDT and CDR2 YNNKEL come from the germline V gene (reference sequence). Trimming cost V 6 bases and J 3 bases, with 9 bases left between them. CDR3 nucleotide sequence: TGTGCCAGCAGGGGGGACGGCTACGAGCAGTACTTC. It specifies CASRGDGYEQYF.

This clonotype has ten or more counts. This sequence joins TRBV2 and TRBJ1-1; D is unclear. V lost 6 bases to trimming and J lost 5 bases, with 10 bases between them. CDR1 is SNHLY and CDR2 is FYNNEI in the germline V gene. CDR3 size: 12 residues. CDR3 sequence: CASRLMETEAFF. The DNA of the CDR3 is TGTGCCAGCAGACTGATGGAGACTGAAGCTTTCTTT.

This clonotype was observed many times. V and J are TRBV4-1 and TRBJ1-2, with TRBD1 matching 8 bases. Looked up from germline, CDR1 is MGHRA and CDR2 is YSYEKL. Trimming at V came to 4 bases and at J to 6 bases, leaving 7 bases not matched to a gene. This CDR3 region has 14 residues. The CDR3 coding sequence is TGCGCCAGCAGCCCCCCCCTGGGACAGGATGGCTACACCTTC. This encodes CASSPPLGQDGYTF.

This clonotype was counted many times. The gene calls are TRBV19 and TRBJ1-1, with D unclear. Per germline, CDR1 LNHDA and CDR2 SQIVND (reference sequence). With 6 bases removed from V and 5 bases from J, the gap between germline ends came to 16 bases. This CDR3 comprises 14 residues. This CDR3 reads CASRKDPRTTEAFF. For the CDR3, the DNA is TGTGCCAGTAGGAAGGACCCCAGAACGACTGAAGCTTTCTTT.

The chain couples TRBV3-1 to TRBJ2-3; the match to TRBD2 covers 16 bases. Germline V gene lookup returns CDR1 LGHDT and CDR2 YNNKEL (reference sequence). The CDR3 extends over 19 amino acids. The V gene end was trimmed by 4 bases and the J gene end by 3 bases; junction bases not matched to a gene: 10. The CDR3 DNA sequence: TGTGCCAGCAGCCCGAGATGGGGACTAGCGGGGGGGCGGACAGATACGCAGTATTTT. Protein sequence: CASSPRWGLAGGRTDTQYF.

The chain links TRBV4-1 to TRBJ2-1; D not certain. CDR1 is MGHRA, CDR2 YSYEKL, per germline. V was shortened by 9 bases and J by 5 bases, with 14 bases between the two germline ends. CDR3 size: 13 residues. In nucleotides, the CDR3 is TGCGCCAGTAGAGCGACGGCCGACAATGAGCAGTTCTTC. This gives the protein CASRATADNEQFF.

This clonotype was observed many times. This chain joins TRBV28 and TRBJ2-2; the D call may be TRBD1 or TRBD2 (5 bases each). This CDR3 contains 15 residues. The germline V gene has CDR1 MDHEN and CDR2 SYDVKM. V was shortened by 4 bases and J by 4 bases, with 13 bases between the two germline ends. In DNA form, the CDR3 reads TGTGCCAGCAGTTACACCGGGACCCCCACCGGGGAGCTGTTTTTT. Protein product: CASSYTGTPTGELFF. The full variable domain, its missing parts supplied by reference TRBV28 and TRBJ2-2, is DVKVTQSSRYLVKRTGEKVFLECVQDMDHENMFWYRQDPGLGLRLIYFSYDVKMKEKGDIPEGYSVSREKKERFSLILESASTNQTSMYLCASSYTGTPTGELFFGEGSRLTVL.

Ten or more counts support this clonotype. The rearrangement links TRBV7-2 to TRBJ2-3; D gene ambiguous. Looked up from germline, CDR1 is SGHTA and CDR2 is FQGNSA. Between the trimmed V and J ends, which lost 1 base and 2 bases, there was a span of 4 bases. The CDR3 extends over 13 amino acids. CDR3 sequence: CASSLGPTDTQYF. The CDR3 DNA is TGTGCCAGCAGCTTAGGGCCCACAGATACGCAGTATTTT.

This sequence joins TRBV10-3 and TRBJ1-5, with D unclear. From germline, CDR1 is ENHRY and CDR2 SYGVKD. This CDR3 spans 13 amino acids. V lost 2 bases and J 4 bases, leaving 6 bases between the germline ends. The CDR3 nucleotides read TGTGCCATCAGTGAGGTACAGAATCAGCCCCAGCATTTT. As protein: CAISEVQNQPQHF.

The table lists this clonotype with many counts. This chain connects TRBV6-1 to TRBJ2-7, with D possibly being TRBD2 (5 bases). In germline, CDR1 is MNHNS, CDR2 SASEGT. V shed 4 bases and J shed 2 bases, with 24 bases lying between them. The CDR3 length is 18 residues. CDR3 residues: CASSAIPNGLFKAYEQYF. The CDR3 coding sequence is TGTGCCAGCAGTGCCATCCCTAACGGACTTTTCAAAGCCTACGAGCAGTACTTC.

As concerns this clonotype: Given a much more abundant clone one base away, this may be a read error. CDR3 nucleotide sequence: TGCAGTGCTAGAGATATAGGGGGGCCCCCCTACGAGCAGTACTTC. Protein: CSARDIGGPPYEQYF. This rearrangement joins TRBV20-1 to TRBJ2-7; D could derive from TRBD1 or TRBD2 (6 bases each). The CDR3 spans 15 residues. Germline CDR1 is DFQATT and CDR2 is SNEGSKA (reference sequence). V lost 0 bases to trimming and J lost 2 bases, with 14 bases between them.

This clonotype came up many times. The chain carries TRBV2 and TRBJ2-5; 8 bases fit TRBD2. V dropped 6 bases and J dropped 5; count of bases not matched to a gene: 5. CDR3 size: 13 residues. The germline V gene has CDR1 SNHLY and CDR2 FYNNEI. The CDR3 sequence is CASRARGEETQYF. DNA for the CDR3: TGTGCCAGCAGGGCGCGGGGGGAGGAGACCCAGTACTTC.

Concerning this clonotype: The junction differs from germline at one of its ends, possibly a read error. The chain has TRBV6-5 and TRBJ2-5; the D gene is possibly TRBD2 (6 bases). Germline V gene lookup returns CDR1 MNHEY and CDR2 SVGAGI. The CDR3 length is 14 residues. The CDR3 sequence: CARSYSRYRETPYF. The DNA for the CDR3 is TGTGCCCGCAGTTACTCTCGCTACCGGGAGACCCCGTACTTC.

The chain joins TRBV4-1 to TRBJ2-5; tentative D call: TRBD1 (6 bases). In germline, CDR1 is MGHRA, CDR2 YSYEKL. V was trimmed by 10 bases and J by 3 bases, leaving 18 bases between them. CDR3 length: 14 residues. The CDR3 is CATQAPGDEETQYF. CDR3 bases: TGCGCCACCCAGGCTCCAGGGGATGAAGAGACCCAGTACTTC.

This clonotype was seen repeatedly, ten times or more. The CDR3 DNA sequence: TGTGCCAGCCGGACAGGGGGCATGGACGAGCAGTACTTC. Amino acids: CASRTGGMDEQYF. This chain uses TRBV2 with TRBJ2-7, with 11 bases identical to TRBD1. There are 13 residues in the CDR3. Trimming cost V 8 bases and J 5 bases; bases outside gene matches: 5. Germline assignment: CDR1 SNHLY and CDR2 FYNNEI.

As concerns this clonotype: One end of the junction varies from germline; a read error may be responsible. This chain links TRBV6-5 with TRBJ2-7; D might be TRBD2 (6 bases). The CDR3 has 15 residues. Germline assignment: CDR1 MNHEY and CDR2 SVGAGI. Here the CDR3 reads CASRDFAESSYEQYF. CDR3 DNA: TGCGCCAGCAGGGACTTCGCAGAAAGCTCCTACGAGCAGTACTTC.

This chain connects TRBV29-1 to TRBJ2-2, with 8 nucleotides matching TRBD2. CDR1 is SQVTM and CDR2 is ANQGSEA in the germline V gene. The CDR3 has 15 amino acids. V shed 5 bases and J 4 bases; nucleotides not matched to a gene: 9. This CDR3 reads CSVSHGRAVTGELFF. As DNA, the CDR3 is TGCAGCGTTTCCCACGGGAGGGCCGTCACCGGGGAGCTGTTTTTT.

CDR3 nucleotide sequence: TGTGCCATCAGGACAGGTTCCTACGAGCAGTACTTC. The encoded protein is CAIRTGSYEQYF. The chain has TRBV10-3 and TRBJ2-7, with D possibly matching TRBD1 (6 bases). Trimming removed 6 bases from V and 1 base from J, with 7 bases in between. There are 12 residues in the CDR3. CDR1 and CDR2 from the germline V gene are ENHRY and SYGVKD.

This clonotype was detected ten times or more. The chain uses TRBV29-1 and TRBJ1-2; D remains unclear. V dropped 6 bases and J dropped 8 bases, with 10 bases sitting between them. CDR3 size: 10 residues. Looked up from germline, CDR1 is SQVTM and CDR2 is ANQGSEA. The CDR3 is CSVLDEGYTF. DNA for the CDR3: TGCAGCGTCCTGGACGAAGGCTACACCTTC.

This rearrangement joins TRBV3-1 to TRBJ2-5; no definite D call. The CDR3 consists of 13 residues. Per germline, CDR1 LGHDT and CDR2 YNNKEL (reference sequence). The V end was cut by 0 bases, the J end by 5 bases, with 7 bases between. In DNA form, the CDR3 reads TGTGCCAGCAGCCAAGAGATAGTGGAGACCCAGTACTTC. Residues: CASSQEIVETQYF.

This clonotype has more than one count but fewer than ten. At one boundary the junction diverges from the germline segment, which might be a read error. The chain is built from TRBV29-1 and TRBJ1-1; D may be TRBD1 (5 bases). The CDR3 is 12 amino acids. CDR1 SQVTM and CDR2 ANQGSEA come from the germline V gene. The CDR3 DNA reads as TGCAGCACGCGACAGACGAACACTGAAGCTTCCTTT. As protein: CSTRQTNTEASF.

This chain uses TRBV29-1 with TRBJ2-7, with D perhaps matching TRBD2 (5 bases). This CDR3 has 14 residues. Trimming left V 5 bases short and J 5 bases short, with 19 bases between. The germline CDR1 and CDR2 sequences are SQVTM and ANQGSEA. Here the CDR3 reads CSVSGPLGVHEQYF. The CDR3 DNA follows: TGCAGCGTTTCTGGACCGCTCGGGGTCCACGAGCAGTACTTC.